A single TCR beta chain is shown here with its context. Its specificity is not known. V lost 4 bases, J lost 1 base, and 10 bases lay in between. CDR1 is SQVTM, CDR2 ANQGSEA, per germline. The CDR3 length is 13 residues. The data are from a study of blood T cells in healthy people across ages. The overall study: Roughly one uniquely barcoded beta molecule per two T cells was captured. Whole-study results and caveats: Percentage of naive T cells showed a strong correlation with TCR beta diversity.

With a J-beta primer mix and a sample-barcoded 5' primer, a second PCR ran 7 to 11 cycles. One entry per CDR3 protein results from TCRdb running MiXCR on the 5' RACE reads. Altogether roughly 2 million distinct CDR3 sequences are present, around 50% being singletons, with the ten largest covering approximately 2%. The chain links TRBV29-1 to TRBJ2-5, with unresolved D. The receptor's source is a woman between 35 and 50 years old in good health. Sequenced input: blood. CDR3 sequence (DNA): TGCAGCGTTGTGGTCCCTCCCCAAGAGACCCAGTACTTC. Translation: CSVVVPPQETQYF.